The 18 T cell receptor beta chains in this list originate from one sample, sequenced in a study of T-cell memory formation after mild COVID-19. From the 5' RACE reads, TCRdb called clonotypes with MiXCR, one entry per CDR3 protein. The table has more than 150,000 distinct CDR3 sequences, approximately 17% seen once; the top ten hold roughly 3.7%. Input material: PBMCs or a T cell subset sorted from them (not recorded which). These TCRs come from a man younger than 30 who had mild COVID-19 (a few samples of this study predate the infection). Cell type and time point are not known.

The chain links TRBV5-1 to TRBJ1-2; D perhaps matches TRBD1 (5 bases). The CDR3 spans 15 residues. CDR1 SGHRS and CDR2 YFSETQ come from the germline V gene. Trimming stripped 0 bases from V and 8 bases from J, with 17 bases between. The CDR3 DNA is TGCGCCAGCAGCTTGGTGGCCAAGGGGTTGTCGGGCTACACCTTC. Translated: CASSLVAKGLSGYTF.

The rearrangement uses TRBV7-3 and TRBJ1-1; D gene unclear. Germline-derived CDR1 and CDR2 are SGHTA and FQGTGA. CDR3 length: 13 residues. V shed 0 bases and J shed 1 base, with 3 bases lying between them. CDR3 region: CASSLTSNTEAFF. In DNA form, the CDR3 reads TGTGCCAGCAGCTTAACGTCGAACACTGAAGCTTTCTTT.

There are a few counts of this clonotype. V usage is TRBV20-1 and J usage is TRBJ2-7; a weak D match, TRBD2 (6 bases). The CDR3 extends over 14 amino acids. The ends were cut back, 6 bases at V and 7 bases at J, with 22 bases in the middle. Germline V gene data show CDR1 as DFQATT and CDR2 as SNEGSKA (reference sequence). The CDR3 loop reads CSAVSVGGSGEQYF. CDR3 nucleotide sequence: TGCAGTGCGGTATCCGTGGGGGGATCGGGGGAGCAGTACTTC.

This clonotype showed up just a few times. In DNA form, the CDR3 reads TGTGCCAGCAGCAGGAGCCGTGGCAATCAGCCCCAGCATTTT. Encoded protein: CASSRSRGNQPQHF. The chain is built from TRBV6-5 and TRBJ1-5; no clear D. Trimming shortened V by 6 bases and J by 2 bases, and 11 bases separated the two germline ends. The CDR3 has 14 residues. CDR1 is MNHEY, CDR2 SVGAGI, per germline.

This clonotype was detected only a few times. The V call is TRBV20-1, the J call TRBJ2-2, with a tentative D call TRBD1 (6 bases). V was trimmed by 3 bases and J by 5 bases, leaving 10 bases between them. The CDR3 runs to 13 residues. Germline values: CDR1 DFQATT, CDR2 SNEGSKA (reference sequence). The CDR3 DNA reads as TGCAGTGCTAGTAAGGGGGAAACCGGGGAGCTGTTTTTT. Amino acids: CSASKGETGELFF.

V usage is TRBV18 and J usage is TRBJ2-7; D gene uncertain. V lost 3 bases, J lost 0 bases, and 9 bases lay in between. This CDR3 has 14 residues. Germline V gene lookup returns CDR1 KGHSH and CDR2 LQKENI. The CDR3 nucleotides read TGTGCCAGCTCACCTGCCCAGAGCTCCTACGAGCAGTACGTC. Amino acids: CASSPAQSSYEQYV.

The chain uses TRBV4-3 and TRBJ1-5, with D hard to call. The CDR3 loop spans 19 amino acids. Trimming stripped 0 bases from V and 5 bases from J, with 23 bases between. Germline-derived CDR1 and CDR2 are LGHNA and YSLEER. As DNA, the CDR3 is TGCGCCAGCAGCCAAGATTTGGGGAGCTGGGCAAGATATTATCAGCCCCAGCATTTT. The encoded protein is CASSQDLGSWARYYQPQHF.

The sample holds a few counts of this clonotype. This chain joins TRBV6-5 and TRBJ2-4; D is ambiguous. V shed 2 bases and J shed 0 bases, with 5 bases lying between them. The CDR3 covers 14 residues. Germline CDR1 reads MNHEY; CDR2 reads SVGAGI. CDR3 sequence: CASSYRLAKNIQYF. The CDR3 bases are TGTGCCAGCAGTTACAGACTAGCCAAAAACATTCAGTACTTC.

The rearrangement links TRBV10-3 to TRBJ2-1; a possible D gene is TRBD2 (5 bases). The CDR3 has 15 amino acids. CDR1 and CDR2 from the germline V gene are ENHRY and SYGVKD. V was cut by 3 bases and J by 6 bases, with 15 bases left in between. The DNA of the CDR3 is TGTGCCATCAGTGAAAGCGGAACGATTTCCAATGAGCAGTTCTTC. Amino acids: CAISESGTISNEQFF.

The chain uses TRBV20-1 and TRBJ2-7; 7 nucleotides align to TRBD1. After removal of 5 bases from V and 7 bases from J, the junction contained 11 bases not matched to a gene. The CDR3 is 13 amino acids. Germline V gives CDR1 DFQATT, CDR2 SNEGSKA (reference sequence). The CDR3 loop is CSARNRGSGEQYV. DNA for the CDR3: TGCAGTGCTCGTAACAGGGGATCGGGAGAGCAGTACGTC.

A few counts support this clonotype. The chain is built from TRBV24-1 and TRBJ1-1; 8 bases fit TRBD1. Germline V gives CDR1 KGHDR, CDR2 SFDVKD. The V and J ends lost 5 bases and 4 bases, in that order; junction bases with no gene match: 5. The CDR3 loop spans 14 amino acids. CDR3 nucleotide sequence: TGTGCCACCAGTGGAACAGGGGGAGGCACTGAAGCTTTCTTT. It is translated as CATSGTGGGTEAFF.

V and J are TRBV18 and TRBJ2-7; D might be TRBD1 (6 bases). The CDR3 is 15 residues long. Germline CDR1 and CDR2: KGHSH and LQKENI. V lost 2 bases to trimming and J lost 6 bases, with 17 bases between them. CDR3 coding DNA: TGTGCCAGCTCACCAACCCGTGGGACAACTGGCGAGCAGTACTTC. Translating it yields CASSPTRGTTGEQYF.

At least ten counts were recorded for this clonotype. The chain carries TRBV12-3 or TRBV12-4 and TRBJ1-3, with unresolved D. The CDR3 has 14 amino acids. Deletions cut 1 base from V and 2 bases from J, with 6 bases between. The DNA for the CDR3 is TGTGCCAGCAGTTTAGGGAACGCTGGAAACACCATATATTTT. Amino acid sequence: CASSLGNAGNTIYF.

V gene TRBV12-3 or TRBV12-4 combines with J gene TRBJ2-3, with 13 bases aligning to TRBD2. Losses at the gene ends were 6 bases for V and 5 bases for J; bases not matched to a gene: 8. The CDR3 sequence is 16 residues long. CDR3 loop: CASSVLAGGPVDTQYF. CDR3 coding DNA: TGTGCCAGCAGCGTACTAGCGGGGGGGCCGGTAGATACGCAGTATTTT.

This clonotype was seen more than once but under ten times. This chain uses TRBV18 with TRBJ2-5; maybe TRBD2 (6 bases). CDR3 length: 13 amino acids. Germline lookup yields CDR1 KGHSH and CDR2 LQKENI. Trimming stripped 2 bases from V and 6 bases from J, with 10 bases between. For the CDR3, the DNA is TGTGCCAGCTCACCAGGGGGAGGTCAGACCCAGTACTTC. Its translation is CASSPGGGQTQYF.

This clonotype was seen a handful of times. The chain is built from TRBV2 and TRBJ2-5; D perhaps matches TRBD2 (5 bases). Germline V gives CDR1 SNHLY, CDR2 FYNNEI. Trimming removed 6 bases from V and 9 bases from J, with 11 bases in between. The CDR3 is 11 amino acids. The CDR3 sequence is CASRDWAAQYF. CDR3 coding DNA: TGTGCCAGCAGGGACTGGGCAGCCCAGTACTTC.

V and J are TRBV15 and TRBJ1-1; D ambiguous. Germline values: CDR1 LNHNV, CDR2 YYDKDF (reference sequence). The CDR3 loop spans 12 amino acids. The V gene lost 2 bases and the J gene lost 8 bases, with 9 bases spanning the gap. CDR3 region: CATSRNSFEAFF. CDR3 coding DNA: TGTGCCACCAGCAGAAACTCTTTCGAAGCTTTCTTT.

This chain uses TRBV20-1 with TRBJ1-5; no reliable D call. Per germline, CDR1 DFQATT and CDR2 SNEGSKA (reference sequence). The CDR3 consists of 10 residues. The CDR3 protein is CRPRFMPQHF. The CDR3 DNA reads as TGCAGGCCGCGTTTTATGCCCCAGCATTTT.